Sequencing of this TCR beta chain was carried out in a study of blood T cell repertoires in COVID-19. The data were produced by immunoSEQ multiplex PCR, yet TCRdb's version contains in-frame clones alone and is incomplete. This sample has some 240,000 clones, with 80% to 95% found just once. The CDR3 loop spans 14 amino acids. The germline V gene has CDR1 PRHDT and CDR2 FYEKMQ (reference sequence). Trimming took off 5 bases at V and 1 base at J, with 12 bases between the two ends. The chain couples TRBV13 to TRBJ2-7; tentatively, D is TRBD1 (5 bases). Material for sequencing was peripheral blood. This TCR was recovered from a man in his 60s with COVID-19, enrolled during active disease. The CDR3 DNA sequence: TGTGCCAGCAGCAGGGGCACAAGTTCCTACGAGCAGTACTTC. This translates into CASSRGTSSYEQYF. Combining the CDR3 with reference TRBV13 and TRBJ2-7 gives the whole variable domain AAGVIQSPRHLIKEKRETATLKCYPIPRHDTVYWYQQGPGQDPQFLISFYEKMQSDKGSIPDRFSAQQFSDYHSELNMSSLELGDSALYFCASSRGTSSYEQYFGPGTRLTVT.